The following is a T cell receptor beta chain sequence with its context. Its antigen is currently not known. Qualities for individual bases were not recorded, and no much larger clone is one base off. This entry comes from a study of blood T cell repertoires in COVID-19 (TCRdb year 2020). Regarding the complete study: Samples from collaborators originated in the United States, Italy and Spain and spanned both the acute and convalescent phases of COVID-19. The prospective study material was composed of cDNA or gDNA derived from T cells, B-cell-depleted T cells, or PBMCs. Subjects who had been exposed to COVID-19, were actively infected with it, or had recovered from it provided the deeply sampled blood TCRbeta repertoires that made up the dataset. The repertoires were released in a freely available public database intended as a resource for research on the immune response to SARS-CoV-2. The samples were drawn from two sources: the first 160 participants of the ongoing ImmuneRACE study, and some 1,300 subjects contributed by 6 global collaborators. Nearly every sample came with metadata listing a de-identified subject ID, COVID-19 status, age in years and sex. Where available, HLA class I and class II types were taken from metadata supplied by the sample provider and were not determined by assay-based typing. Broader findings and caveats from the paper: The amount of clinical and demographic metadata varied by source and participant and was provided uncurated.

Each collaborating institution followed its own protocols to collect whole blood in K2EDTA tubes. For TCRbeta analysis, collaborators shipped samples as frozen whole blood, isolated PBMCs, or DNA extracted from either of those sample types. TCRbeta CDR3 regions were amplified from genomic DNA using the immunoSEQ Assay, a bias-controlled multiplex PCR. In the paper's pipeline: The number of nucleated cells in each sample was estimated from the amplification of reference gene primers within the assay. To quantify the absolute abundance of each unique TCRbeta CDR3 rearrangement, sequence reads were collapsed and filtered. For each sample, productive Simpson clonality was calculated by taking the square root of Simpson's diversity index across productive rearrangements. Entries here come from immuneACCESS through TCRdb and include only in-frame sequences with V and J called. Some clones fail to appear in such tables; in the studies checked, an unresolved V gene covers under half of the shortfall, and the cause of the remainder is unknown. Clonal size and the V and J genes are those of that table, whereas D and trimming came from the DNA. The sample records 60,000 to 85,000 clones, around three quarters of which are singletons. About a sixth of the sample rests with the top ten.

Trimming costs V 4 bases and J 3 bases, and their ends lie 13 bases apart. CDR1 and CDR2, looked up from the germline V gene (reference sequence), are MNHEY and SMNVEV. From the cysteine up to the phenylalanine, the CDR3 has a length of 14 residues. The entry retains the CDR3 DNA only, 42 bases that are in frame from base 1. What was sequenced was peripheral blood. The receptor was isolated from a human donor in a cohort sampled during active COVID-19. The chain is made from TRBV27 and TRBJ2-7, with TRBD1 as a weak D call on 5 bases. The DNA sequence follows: TGTGCCAGCAGTTCAATAGACAGAAGCTACGAGCAGTACTTC. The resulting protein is CASSSIDRSYEQYF.